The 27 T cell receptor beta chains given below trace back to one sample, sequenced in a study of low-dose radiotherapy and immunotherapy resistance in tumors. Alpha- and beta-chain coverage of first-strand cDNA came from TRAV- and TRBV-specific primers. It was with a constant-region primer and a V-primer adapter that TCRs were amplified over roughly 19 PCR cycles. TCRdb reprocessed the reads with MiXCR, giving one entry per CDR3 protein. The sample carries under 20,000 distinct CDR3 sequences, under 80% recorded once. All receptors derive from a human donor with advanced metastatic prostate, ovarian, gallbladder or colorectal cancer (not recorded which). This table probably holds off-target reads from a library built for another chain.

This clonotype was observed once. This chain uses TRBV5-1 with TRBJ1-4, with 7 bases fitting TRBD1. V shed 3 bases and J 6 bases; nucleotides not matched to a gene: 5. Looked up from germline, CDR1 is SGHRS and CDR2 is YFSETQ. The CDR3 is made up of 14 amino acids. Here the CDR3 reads CASSSGTVYEKLFF. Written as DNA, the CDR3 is TGCGCCAGCAGCTCCGGGACAGTGTATGAAAAACTGTTTTTT.

The CDR3 loop reads CASSYGGQNYGYTF. As DNA, the CDR3 is TGTGCCAGCAGTTACGGGGGACAGAACTATGGCTACACCTTC. The chain carries TRBV6-2 or TRBV6-3 and TRBJ1-2; 7 bases align to TRBD1. CDR1 MNHEY and CDR2 SVGEGT come from the germline V gene. With V trimmed by 2 bases and J by 2 bases, 2 bases remained unmatched. This CDR3 has 14 amino acids.

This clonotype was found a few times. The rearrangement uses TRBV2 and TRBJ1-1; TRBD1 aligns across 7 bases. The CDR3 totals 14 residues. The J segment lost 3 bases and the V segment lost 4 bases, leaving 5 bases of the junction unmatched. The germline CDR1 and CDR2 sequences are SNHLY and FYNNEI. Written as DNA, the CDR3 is TGTGCCAGCAGTGGGCGACAGGGCCACACTGAAGCTTTCTTT. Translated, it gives CASSGRQGHTEAFF.

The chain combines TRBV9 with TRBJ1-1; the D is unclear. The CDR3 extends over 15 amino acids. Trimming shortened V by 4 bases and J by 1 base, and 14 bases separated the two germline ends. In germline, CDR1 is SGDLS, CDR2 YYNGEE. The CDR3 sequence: CASSPRPGSNTEAFF. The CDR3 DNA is TGTGCCAGCAGCCCCCGACCGGGTTCGAACACTGAAGCTTTCTTT.

CDR3 residues: CASSLALGSRETQYF. The CDR3, as DNA: TGTGCCAGCAGTTTAGCTCTCGGCAGCCGAGAGACCCAGTACTTC. The J gene is TRBJ2-5, the V gene TRBV12-3 or TRBV12-4, with no clear D. The CDR3 sequence is 15 residues long. V gave up 0 bases and J gave up 4 bases, with 12 bases separating them.

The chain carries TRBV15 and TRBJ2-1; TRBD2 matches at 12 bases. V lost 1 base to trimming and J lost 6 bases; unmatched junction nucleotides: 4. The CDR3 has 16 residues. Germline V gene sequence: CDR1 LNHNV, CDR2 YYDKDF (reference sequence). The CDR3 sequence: CATSRGGLAGTNEQFF. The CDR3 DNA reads TGTGCCACCAGCAGAGGAGGACTAGCGGGGACCAATGAGCAGTTCTTC. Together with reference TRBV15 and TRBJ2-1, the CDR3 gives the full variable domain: DAMVIQNPRYQVTQFGKPVTLSCSQTLNHNVMYWYQQKSSQAPKLLFHYYDKDFNNEADTPDNFQSRRPNTSFCFLDIRSPGLGDTAMYLCATSRGGLAGTNEQFFGPGTRLTVL.

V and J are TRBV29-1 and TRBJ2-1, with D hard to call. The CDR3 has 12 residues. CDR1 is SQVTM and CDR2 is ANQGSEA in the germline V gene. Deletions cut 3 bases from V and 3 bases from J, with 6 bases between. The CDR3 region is CSVDEGYNEQFF. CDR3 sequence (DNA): TGCAGCGTTGATGAAGGCTACAATGAGCAGTTCTTC.

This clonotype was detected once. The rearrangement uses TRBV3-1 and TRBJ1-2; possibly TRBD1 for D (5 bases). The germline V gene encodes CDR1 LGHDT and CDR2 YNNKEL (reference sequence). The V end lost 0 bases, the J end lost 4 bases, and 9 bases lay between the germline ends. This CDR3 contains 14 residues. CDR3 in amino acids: CASSQDLGPYGYTF. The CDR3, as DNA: TGTGCCAGCAGCCAAGATCTGGGGCCCTATGGCTACACCTTC.

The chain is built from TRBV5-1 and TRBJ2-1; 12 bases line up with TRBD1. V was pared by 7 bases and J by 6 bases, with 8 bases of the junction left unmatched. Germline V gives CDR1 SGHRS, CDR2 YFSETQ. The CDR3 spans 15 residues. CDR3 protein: CASCAGDRGPNEQFF. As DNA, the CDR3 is TGCGCCAGCTGTGCGGGGGACAGGGGGCCCAATGAGCAGTTCTTC.

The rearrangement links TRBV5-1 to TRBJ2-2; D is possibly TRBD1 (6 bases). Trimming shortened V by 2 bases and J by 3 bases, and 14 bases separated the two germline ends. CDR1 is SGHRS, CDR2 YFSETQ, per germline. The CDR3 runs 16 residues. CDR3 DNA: TGCGCCAGCAGCTTAAAGGGGGTCGTCGACACCGGGGAGCTGTTTTTT. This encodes CASSLKGVVDTGELFF. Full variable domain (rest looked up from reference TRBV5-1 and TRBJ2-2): KAGVTQTPRYLIKTRGQQVTLSCSPISGHRSVSWYQQTPGQGLQFLFEYFSETQRNKGNFPGRFSGRQFSNSRSEMNVSTLELGDSALYLCASSLKGVVDTGELFFGEGSRLTVL.

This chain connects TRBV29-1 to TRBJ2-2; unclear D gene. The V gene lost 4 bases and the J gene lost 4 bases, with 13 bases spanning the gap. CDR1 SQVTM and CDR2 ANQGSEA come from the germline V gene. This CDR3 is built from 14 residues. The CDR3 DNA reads TGCAGCGTTGGCCAGAGCTCCCCCACCGGGGAGCTGTTTTTT. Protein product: CSVGQSSPTGELFF.

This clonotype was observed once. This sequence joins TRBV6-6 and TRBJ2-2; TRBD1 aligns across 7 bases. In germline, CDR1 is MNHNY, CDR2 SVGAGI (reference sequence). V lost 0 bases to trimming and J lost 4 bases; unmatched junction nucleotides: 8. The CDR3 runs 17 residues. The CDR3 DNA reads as TGTGCCAGCAGTTACTCGATCCCCGCAGGGGGCACCGGGGAGCTGTTTTTT. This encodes CASSYSIPAGGTGELFF.

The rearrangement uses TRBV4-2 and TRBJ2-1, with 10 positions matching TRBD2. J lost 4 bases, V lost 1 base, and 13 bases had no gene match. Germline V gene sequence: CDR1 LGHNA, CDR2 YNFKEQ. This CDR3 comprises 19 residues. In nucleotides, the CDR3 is TGTGCCAGCAGCCAAGGTCAGGGCTACACGGGACTAGCGTACAATGAGCAGTTCTTC. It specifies CASSQGQGYTGLAYNEQFF.

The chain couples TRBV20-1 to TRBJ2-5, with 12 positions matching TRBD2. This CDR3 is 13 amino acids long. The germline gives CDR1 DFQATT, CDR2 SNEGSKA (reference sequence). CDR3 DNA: TGCAGGGCCGGGACTAGCGGGTGGGAGACCCAGTACTTC. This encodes CRAGTSGWETQYF.

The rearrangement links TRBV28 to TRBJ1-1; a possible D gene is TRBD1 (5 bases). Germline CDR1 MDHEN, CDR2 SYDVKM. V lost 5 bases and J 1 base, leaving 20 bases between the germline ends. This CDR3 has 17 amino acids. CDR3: CASSPWGRTIRNTEAFF. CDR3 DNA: TGTGCCAGCAGTCCTTGGGGCAGGACGATTAGGAACACTGAAGCTTTCTTT.

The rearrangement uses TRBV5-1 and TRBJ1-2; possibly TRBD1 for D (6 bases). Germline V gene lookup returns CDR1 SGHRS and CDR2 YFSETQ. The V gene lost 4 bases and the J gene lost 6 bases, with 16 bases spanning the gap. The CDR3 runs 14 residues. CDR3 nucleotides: TGCGCCAGCAGCCGGGACACAATGAGAGATGGCTACACCTTC. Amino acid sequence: CASSRDTMRDGYTF.

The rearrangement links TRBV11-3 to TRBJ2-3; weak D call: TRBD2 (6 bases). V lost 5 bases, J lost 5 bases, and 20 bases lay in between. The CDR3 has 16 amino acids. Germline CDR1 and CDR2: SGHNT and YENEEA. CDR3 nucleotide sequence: TGTGCCAGCAGCCTTGATGGGGACTTCCGGGGAGATACGCAGTATTTT. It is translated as CASSLDGDFRGDTQYF.

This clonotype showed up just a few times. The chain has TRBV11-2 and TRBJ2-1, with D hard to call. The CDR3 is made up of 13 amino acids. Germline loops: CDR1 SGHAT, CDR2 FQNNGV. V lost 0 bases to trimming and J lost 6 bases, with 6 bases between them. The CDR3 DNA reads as TGTGCCAGCAGCTTAGACGTAAGCAATGAGCAGTTCTTC. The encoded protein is CASSLDVSNEQFF.

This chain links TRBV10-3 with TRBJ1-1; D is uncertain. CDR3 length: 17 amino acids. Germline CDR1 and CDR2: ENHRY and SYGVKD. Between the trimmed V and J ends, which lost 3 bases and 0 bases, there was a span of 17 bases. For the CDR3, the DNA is TGTGCCATCAGTGATTTCGGGCACAAGGATATGAACACTGAAGCTTTCTTT. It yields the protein CAISDFGHKDMNTEAFF.

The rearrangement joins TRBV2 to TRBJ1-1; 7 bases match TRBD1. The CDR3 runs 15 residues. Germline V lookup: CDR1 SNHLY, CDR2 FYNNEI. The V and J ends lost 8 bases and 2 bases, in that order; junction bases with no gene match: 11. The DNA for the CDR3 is TGTGCCAGCTCAGCATTGAGGGGGCGTAACACTGAAGCTTTCTTT. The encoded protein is CASSALRGRNTEAFF.

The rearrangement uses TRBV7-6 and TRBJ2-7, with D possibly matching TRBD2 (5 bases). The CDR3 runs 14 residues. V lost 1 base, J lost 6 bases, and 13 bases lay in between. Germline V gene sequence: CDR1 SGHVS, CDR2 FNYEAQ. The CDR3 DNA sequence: TGTGCCAGCAGCTTAGAAGGAGGTAGAACCGAGCAGTACTTC. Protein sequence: CASSLEGGRTEQYF. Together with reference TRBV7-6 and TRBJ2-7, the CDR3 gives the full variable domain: GAGVSQSPRYKVTKRGQDVALRCDPISGHVSLYWYRQALGQGPEFLTYFNYEAQQDKSGLPNDRFSAERPEGSISTLTIQRTEQRDSAMYRCASSLEGGRTEQYFGPGTRLTVT.

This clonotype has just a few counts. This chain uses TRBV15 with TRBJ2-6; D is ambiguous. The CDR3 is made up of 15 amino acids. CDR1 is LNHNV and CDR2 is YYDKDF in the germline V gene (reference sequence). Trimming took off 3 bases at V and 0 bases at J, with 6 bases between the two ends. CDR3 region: CATSSRTSGANVLTF. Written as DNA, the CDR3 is TGTGCCACCAGCAGCCGCACCTCTGGGGCCAACGTCCTGACTTTC.

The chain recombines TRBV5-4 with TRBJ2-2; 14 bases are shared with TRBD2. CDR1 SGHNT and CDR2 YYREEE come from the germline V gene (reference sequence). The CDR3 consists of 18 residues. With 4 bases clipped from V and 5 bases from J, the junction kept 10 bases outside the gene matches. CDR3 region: CASSPRLAGGIMTGELFF. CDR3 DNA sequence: TGTGCCAGCAGCCCGAGACTAGCGGGGGGGATCATGACCGGGGAGCTGTTTTTT.

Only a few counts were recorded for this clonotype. CDR3 sequence reads: CASSPRGIYGYTF. The DNA of the CDR3 is TGTGCCAGCAGCCCACGCGGAATCTATGGCTACACCTTC. The rearrangement links TRBV12-3 or TRBV12-4 to TRBJ1-2; no definite D call. V was clipped by 6 bases and J by 4 bases, with 12 bases between them. The CDR3 spans 13 residues.

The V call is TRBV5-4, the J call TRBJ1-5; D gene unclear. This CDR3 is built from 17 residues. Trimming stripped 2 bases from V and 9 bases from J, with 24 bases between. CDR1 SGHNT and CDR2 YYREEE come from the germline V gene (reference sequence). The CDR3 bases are TGTGCCAGCAGCTTCCGTTTTGACGGAGGGAGGTGGGGGCCCCAGCATTTT. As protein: CASSFRFDGGRWGPQHF.

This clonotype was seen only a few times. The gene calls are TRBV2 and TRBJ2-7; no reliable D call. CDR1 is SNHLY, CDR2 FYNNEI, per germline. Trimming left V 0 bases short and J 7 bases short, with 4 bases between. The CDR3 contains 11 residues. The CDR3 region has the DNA TGTGCCAGCAGTGAAGCGTCTGAGCAGTACTTC. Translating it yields CASSEASEQYF.

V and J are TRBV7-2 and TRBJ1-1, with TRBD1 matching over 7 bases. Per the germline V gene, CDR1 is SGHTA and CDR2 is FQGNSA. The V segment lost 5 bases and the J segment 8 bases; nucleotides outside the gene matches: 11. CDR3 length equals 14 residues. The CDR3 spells CASSPNRGRGEAFF. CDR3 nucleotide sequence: TGTGCCAGCAGCCCAAACAGGGGCCGAGGGGAAGCTTTCTTT. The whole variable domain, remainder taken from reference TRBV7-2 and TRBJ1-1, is GAGVSQSPSNKVTEKGKDVELRCDPISGHTALYWYRQSLGQGLEFLIYFQGNSAPDKSGLPSDRFSAERTGGSVSTLTIQRTQQEDSAVYLCASSPNRGRGEAFFGQGTRLTVV.